The 21 T cell receptor beta chains given below trace back to one sample, sequenced in a study of blood T cell repertoires in COVID-19. TCRdb's table, derived via immunoSEQ multiplex PCR, lists solely in-frame clones and lacks some. The table shows roughly 480,000 clones, with 89% occurring only once. Specimen: peripheral blood. These receptors were taken from a man younger than 35 with COVID-19, enrolled during active disease.

The genes are TRBV3-1 (or the pseudogene TRBV3-2) and TRBJ2-3; 12 nucleotides line up with TRBD2. With 2 bases clipped from V and 0 bases from J, the junction kept 6 bases outside the gene matches. Germline values: CDR1 LGHDT, CDR2 YNNKEL (reference sequence). The CDR3 runs to 18 residues. CDR3 amino acids: CASSQSLAGGYSTDTQYF. The DNA for the CDR3 is TGTGCCAGCAGCCAATCCCTAGCGGGGGGGTACAGCACAGATACGCAGTATTTT.

This clone appeared once. V is TRBV5-4 and J is TRBJ1-2, with D hard to call. Looked up from germline, CDR1 is SGHNT and CDR2 is YYREEE (reference sequence). The CDR3 consists of 15 residues. The V end lost 5 bases, the J end lost 2 bases, and 16 bases lay between the germline ends. The chain's CDR3 is CASSLRIGKNYGYTF. CDR3 coding DNA: TGTGCCAGCAGTTTACGGATCGGGAAAAACTATGGCTACACCTTC.

CDR3 DNA sequence: TGCAGCGGGGGACAGGGGGCTACTGAAGCTTTCTTT. This gives the protein CSGGQGATEAFF. V is TRBV29-1 and J is TRBJ1-1, with 12 bases that match TRBD1. CDR1 SQVTM and CDR2 ANQGSEA come from the germline V gene. The CDR3 consists of 12 residues. After removal of 7 bases from V and 5 bases from J, the junction contained 2 bases not matched to a gene.

This clone appeared once. This chain connects TRBV27 to TRBJ1-5, with D maybe TRBD1 (5 bases). Trimming pared 2 bases from V and 2 bases from J, leaving 13 bases between. Per germline, CDR1 MNHEY and CDR2 SMNVEV (reference sequence). This CDR3 is built from 16 residues. CDR3 DNA sequence: TGTGCCAGCAGTTTAATCGGGGGTAGGGGCAATCAGCCCCAGCATTTT. The encoded protein is CASSLIGGRGNQPQHF.

The CDR3: CASGQGAEGYTF. The DNA for the CDR3 is TGTGCCAGCGGACAGGGGGCTGAGGGCTACACCTTC. V usage is TRBV2 and J usage is TRBJ1-2; TRBD1 agrees at 11 bases. Germline V gene data show CDR1 as SNHLY and CDR2 as FYNNEI. The trim removed 8 bases at V and 8 bases at J, leaving 4 bases unmatched. The CDR3 has 12 residues.

This clone was seen only once. This chain connects TRBV5-1 to TRBJ2-7, with 9 bases identical to TRBD1. This CDR3 region has 17 residues. Losses at the gene ends were 2 bases for V and 0 bases for J; bases not matched to a gene: 9. Per germline, CDR1 SGHRS and CDR2 YFSETQ. CDR3 residues: CASSLGTGSRFSYEQYF. CDR3 nucleotide sequence: TGCGCCAGCAGCTTAGGGACAGGGTCCCGATTCTCCTACGAGCAGTACTTC.

The chain couples TRBV11-2 to TRBJ1-2, with 8 bases that match TRBD1. Germline values: CDR1 SGHAT, CDR2 FQNNGV. CDR3 length: 13 residues. Trimming at V came to 4 bases and at J to 8 bases, leaving 6 bases not matched to a gene. The DNA of the CDR3 is TGTGCCAGCAGCTCGGACAGGGTTGGGGGCTACACCTTC. As protein: CASSSDRVGGYTF.

The chain uses TRBV9 and TRBJ2-1; 12 nucleotides match TRBD2. Per the germline V gene, CDR1 is SGDLS and CDR2 is YYNGEE. CDR3 size: 15 residues. Losses at the gene ends were 3 bases for V and 8 bases for J; bases not matched to a gene: 6. CDR3 nucleotide sequence: TGTGCCAGCAGCGCCACTAGCGGGAGGACGGATGAGCAGTTCTTC. Its translation: CASSATSGRTDEQFF.

The V and J genes are TRBV27 and TRBJ2-7; no definite D call. The CDR3 totals 16 residues. V lost 4 bases, J lost 1 base, and 17 bases lay in between. Germline loops: CDR1 MNHEY, CDR2 SMNVEV (reference sequence). DNA for the CDR3: TGTGCCAGCAGTTCAGACCGCCCAATGACATCCTACGAGCAGTACTTC. Translation gives CASSSDRPMTSYEQYF.

J is TRBJ2-1 and V is TRBV19, with 7 bases lining up with TRBD1. CDR3 size: 15 residues. V lost 3 bases to trimming and J lost 2 bases; unmatched junction nucleotides: 4. Germline-derived CDR1 and CDR2 are LNHDA and SQIVND (reference sequence). CDR3 residues: CASSITGATYNEQFF. CDR3 sequence (DNA): TGTGCCAGTAGTATCACAGGGGCCACCTACAATGAGCAGTTCTTC.

This sequence joins TRBV2 and TRBJ2-1, with 7 bases that match TRBD2. CDR3 length: 14 residues. Trimming cost V 8 bases and J 0 bases; bases outside gene matches: 4. The germline CDR1 and CDR2 sequences are SNHLY and FYNNEI. In DNA, the CDR3 is TGTGCCAGCGGACTAGTTGTCTCCTACAATGAGCAGTTCTTC. This codes for CASGLVVSYNEQFF.

The sample holds one count of this clone. This chain connects TRBV19 to TRBJ2-1, with 9 nucleotides matching TRBD2. J gave up 8 bases and V 3 bases, and 11 bases lay outside the gene matches. Per the germline V gene, CDR1 is LNHDA and CDR2 is SQIVND (reference sequence). The CDR3 totals 16 residues. CDR3 in DNA: TGTGCCAGTAGTATCCCTGGGGCTAGCGGGGCCCATGAGCAGTTCTTC. Its protein product is CASSIPGASGAHEQFF.

The rearrangement uses TRBV3-1 (or the pseudogene TRBV3-2) and TRBJ2-1; TRBD2 matches 7 bases. The CDR3 is made up of 17 amino acids. V shed 0 bases, J shed 4 bases, and the junction held 9 bases outside the gene matches. Germline V lookup: CDR1 LGHDT, CDR2 YNNKEL (reference sequence). The CDR3 sequence is CASSQEAGAIRYNEQFF. CDR3 bases: TGTGCCAGCAGCCAAGAGGCGGGAGCAATCCGATACAATGAGCAGTTCTTC.

The rearrangement links TRBV14 to TRBJ1-6; possibly TRBD1 for D (6 bases). Trimming took off 4 bases at V and 4 bases at J, with 14 bases between the two ends. This CDR3 has 16 amino acids. The germline CDR1 and CDR2 sequences are SGHDN and FVKESK. The CDR3 sequence is CASSRGRQGYNSPLHF. The CDR3 bases are TGTGCCAGCAGCCGAGGACGGCAGGGGTATAATTCACCCCTCCACTTT.

The rearrangement uses TRBV2 and TRBJ2-6; TRBD1 matches 10 bases. V trimming: 6 bases; J trimming: 0 bases; junction bases outside the gene matches: 2. Germline lookup yields CDR1 SNHLY and CDR2 FYNNEI. This CDR3 is 16 amino acids long. Here the CDR3 DNA reads TGTGCCAGCAGGACAGGGGGCAACTCTGGGGCCAACGTCCTGACTTTC. Encoded protein: CASRTGGNSGANVLTF.

The chain couples TRBV24-1 to TRBJ2-3, with 10 nucleotides matching TRBD2. The V and J ends lost 9 bases and 1 base, in that order; junction bases with no gene match: 3. The CDR3 totals 14 residues. Per germline, CDR1 KGHDR and CDR2 SFDVKD. The CDR3 region is CATRTSGGTDTQYF. In DNA, the CDR3 is TGTGCCACCCGGACTAGCGGAGGCACAGATACGCAGTATTTT.

This chain joins TRBV3-1 (or the pseudogene TRBV3-2) and TRBJ2-2; weak D call: TRBD2 (5 bases). The germline V gene has CDR1 LGHDT and CDR2 YNNKEL (reference sequence). This CDR3 is built from 15 residues. V lost 8 bases and J lost 4, with 17 bases in between. Here the CDR3 DNA reads TGTGCCAGCGTGAGTAGGGAGTTGGGCACCGGGGAGCTGTTTTTT. It codes for CASVSRELGTGELFF.

With regard to this clone: At one end the junction does not follow the germline gene, possibly because of a read error. This sequence joins TRBV19 and TRBJ2-4; TRBD1 aligns across 9 bases. In germline, CDR1 is LNHDA, CDR2 SQIVND (reference sequence). The CDR3 is made up of 13 amino acids. CDR3 nucleotides: TGTGCCAGTAAGTCACCCGTAACAGGGGGCGCGCACTTC. This encodes CASKSPVTGGAHF.

This sequence joins TRBV3-1 (or the pseudogene TRBV3-2) and TRBJ2-3; no clear D gene. The germline gives CDR1 LGHDT, CDR2 YNNKEL (reference sequence). V was pared by 4 bases and J by 0 bases, with 11 bases between. There are 15 residues in the CDR3. In nucleotides, the CDR3 is TGTGCCAGCAGCCGGCGTGACTCAAGCACAGATACGCAGTATTTT. Protein product: CASSRRDSSTDTQYF.

The rearrangement links TRBV19 to TRBJ2-4; 10 positions agree with TRBD1. V lost 6 bases and J lost 6; bases outside the gene matches: 8. The germline CDR1 and CDR2 sequences are LNHDA and SQIVND (reference sequence). The CDR3 length is 15 residues. In nucleotides, the CDR3 is TGTGCCAGTAGAGTAGGGGGACAGGGGCCAAACATTCAGTACTTC. This codes for CASRVGGQGPNIQYF.

V gene TRBV6-5 combines with J gene TRBJ1-3, with TRBD1 identical over 7 bases. V trimming: 8 bases; J trimming: 0 bases; junction bases outside the gene matches: 4. This CDR3 contains 14 residues. Germline values: CDR1 MNHEY, CDR2 SVGAGI. The CDR3 region is CASGGQNSGNTIYF. In nucleotides, the CDR3 is TGTGCCAGCGGGGGACAGAACTCTGGAAACACCATATATTTT.